The sequence of this T cell receptor (beta chain) was determined in a study of T cell clonotyping in hematopoietic cell transplantation. CDR3 size: 12 residues. V lost 7 bases and J lost 4, with 13 bases in between. The germline V gene encodes CDR1 SQVTM and CDR2 ANQGSEA. Using immunoSEQ multiplex PCR, the repertoire was profiled, and TCRdb retains in-frame clones only, with some absent. The data contain 35,000 to 50,000 clones, 95% of them singletons. Study-level points and caveats: CD4 and CD8 repertoire contributions could not be separated without sorting.

A word on this clone: Its antigen is not identified.

The chain uses TRBV29-1 and TRBJ1-1; no clear D gene. The TCR sequence derives from a man aged 30-40 years in good health. Some clones in this sample may be carry-over from other donors' samples. Sequencing was done on a sample of peripheral blood mononuclear cells. Written as DNA, the CDR3 is TGCAGCGGAACGATTGTAGGCACTGAAGCTTTCTTT. Translating gives CSGTIVGTEAFF.